This T cell receptor (beta chain) was identified during a study of molecular identifiers for immune sequencing clone quantification (dated by TCRdb to between 2017 and 2018). About the full investigation: For a replicate experiment, the RNA from either approximately 20,000 or 98,000 naive CD8 T cells was divided into five aliquots, and four of those aliquots went on to sequencing. This methods study used CD8 T cells to benchmark TCR RNA copy counting and molecular-identifier clustering-based TCR repertoire sequencing (MIDCIRS). What the research found in general, with its limitations: Even against a background of around 900,000 naive CD8 T cells, spiked-in Jurkat TCR RNA amounting to a single cell's worth was reported to be detectable. When barcode sub-clustering was not used, chimeric consensus sequences inflated TCR diversity, with chimeras reaching as high as 47%. Highly expanded clone sizes could be underestimated if identical TCR molecules share a barcode. Naive libraries contained spiked-in Jurkat TCR RNA (around eleven copies' worth), which is not part of the donor repertoire. Modeling estimated about 2.8 recovered TCR RNA copies per cell, compared with about ten by digital PCR, which implies roughly 27% capture efficiency. In CMV-specific effector cells, clones with more than 20 RNA copies accounted for over 99% of molecules, whereas in naive cells such clones accounted for under 1%.

Libraries were constructed by PCR. Sequencing used a NextSeq 500. Bulk TCR libraries were generated as previously described, with the TCR primers listed in Table S5 used. Total RNA was purified with the Qiagen AllPrep DNA/RNA kit. Before analysis, reads from multiple sequencing runs of one library were combined. In the source study's methods: Reads were retained only if the reads had an exact TCR constant sequence, and the retained reads were trimmed to 150 nt and grouped according to their 12-nt molecular barcodes. Within each barcode group, reads were sub-clustered at a 15% Levenshtein threshold, and quality-weighted consensus sequences were built per RNA molecule. Non-functional sequences were excluded, and lower-count sequences lying one edit away from another sequence were also excluded. On the basis of fitting two negative binomial distributions, barcode sub-clusters with fewer than 20% of the maximum read count were discarded. In-frame beta chains were kept once TCRdb had trimmed the public reads at Q25 with fastp and called clones with MiXCR. Entries are consolidated by CDR3 protein sequence, retaining the most common genes and DNA. The V and J calls follow TCRdb's processing rather than the paper's. In all, the sample holds around 460,000 distinct CDR3 sequences, and about 26% of those were seen once. Clones ranked in the top ten supply 0.7% to 0.9% of the sample.

Including cysteine and phenylalanine, the CDR3 has 15 amino acids. Of all the DNA, just the CDR3 is kept, 45 bases in frame from base 1. V trim: 8 bases; J trim: 0 bases; unmatched bases: 5. CDR1 LNHDA and CDR2 SQIVND were looked up in the germline V gene (reference sequence). There are a few counts of this clonotype. Its antigen is currently not known. No much larger clone exists at a distance of one base, and base qualities are not known. Libraries of naive CD8 T cells were built from anywhere between roughly 18,000 and 1,000,000 sorted cells, with 10%, 30% or 50% of the purified RNA used. On a BD FACSAria II, naive CD8 T cells were FACS-sorted as CD8+CD4-CCR7+CD45RA+ and collected into RLT Plus buffer. Detection sensitivity was tested by spiking Jurkat RNA equal to ten TCR copies' worth into samples containing about 17,000-1,000,000 naive CD8 T cells. CD8 T cells were enriched with RosetteSep CD8+ T Cell Enrichment Cocktail and Ficoll-Paque, followed by ACK red cell lysis.

The sequencing input was naive CD8+ T cells from blood, with Jurkat cell RNA spiked in. This specimen's cell subset or site label, interpreted: FACS-sorted CD8+CD4-CCR7+CD45RA+ naive T cells. This sequence uses TRBV19 and TRBJ2-1, with 9 bases in between that match TRBD2. The TCR sequence derives from a human donor in good health. Some libraries in this study had Jurkat cell RNA spiked in. Here the CDR3 is given as CASGLSGSSYNEQFF. The sequenced DNA: TGTGCCAGTGGACTTAGCGGGAGCTCCTACAATGAGCAGTTCTTC.